Presented here are 23 T cell receptor beta chains from one specimen sequenced in a study of identical twins. TCRdb passed the 5' RACE reads through MiXCR, listing each CDR3 protein once. The table records approximately 240,000 distinct CDR3 sequences, over 11% of them present only once. The sequencing input was memory (CD45RO+) T cells sorted from blood. The receptors derive from a woman aged 18-29 years in good health.

The rearrangement uses TRBV30 and TRBJ2-7, with D hard to call. CDR3 size: 12 residues. Germline V gene sequence: CDR1 GTSNPN, CDR2 SVGIG (reference sequence). The V and J ends lost 2 bases and 1 base respectively, with 6 bases between them. The CDR3 here is CAWSPGSYEQYF. CDR3 DNA: TGTGCCTGGAGTCCAGGTTCCTACGAGCAGTACTTC. The full variable domain, rest sourced from reference TRBV30 and TRBJ2-7, is SQTIHQWPATLVQPVGSPLSLECTVEGTSNPNLYWYRQAAGRGLQLLFYSVGIGQISSEVPQNLSASRPQDRQFILSSKKLLLSDSGFYLCAWSPGSYEQYFGPGTRLTVT.

This clonotype was observed at least ten times. The rearrangement links TRBV11-2 to TRBJ1-5, with D maybe TRBD1 (6 bases). The CDR3 runs to 14 residues. CDR1 and CDR2 (germline): SGHAT, FQNNGV. V was cut by 4 bases and J by 2 bases, with 9 bases left in between. CDR3 DNA sequence: TGTGCCAGCAGCTCGACAGGCGGCAATCAGCCCCAGCATTTT. This codes for CASSSTGGNQPQHF.

This clonotype appeared once. The V call is TRBV7-9, the J call TRBJ2-3; 7 nucleotides match TRBD2. CDR1 is SEHNR, CDR2 FQNEAQ, per germline (reference sequence). The V segment lost 5 bases and the J segment 3 bases; nucleotides outside the gene matches: 8. The CDR3 covers 15 residues. The CDR3 DNA reads TGTGCCAGCAGCCTGCTGAGGGAGGGAACAGATACGCAGTATTTT. Translating it yields CASSLLREGTDTQYF.

This clonotype was counted only a few times. The rearrangement joins TRBV5-1 to TRBJ2-1; D is ambiguous. Trimming pared 0 bases from V and 5 bases from J, leaving 6 bases between. This CDR3 region has 13 residues. The germline CDR1 and CDR2 sequences are SGHRS and YFSETQ. The CDR3 DNA follows: TGCGCCAGCAGCTTGGCCCCGAACAATGAGCAGTTCTTC. Encoded protein: CASSLAPNNEQFF.

This clonotype was detected a few times. The chain recombines TRBV5-6 with TRBJ2-7; the D gene is possibly TRBD1 (6 bases). CDR3 length equals 13 residues. Trimming stripped 4 bases from V and 1 base from J, with 9 bases between. Germline CDR1 is SGHDT and CDR2 is YYEEEE. Written as DNA, the CDR3 is TGTGCCAGCAGCCCGGACAGATCCTACGAGCAGTACTTC. This translates into CASSPDRSYEQYF.

In its sample, this clonotype was seen many times. J is TRBJ2-1 and V is TRBV6-2 or TRBV6-3, with D uncertain. This CDR3 region has 15 residues. CDR1 and CDR2 from the germline V gene are MNHEY and SVGEGT. The V gene lost 7 bases and the J gene lost 0 bases, with 13 bases spanning the gap. The CDR3 reads CASKDPRSSYNEQFF. In nucleotides, the CDR3 is TGTGCCAGCAAGGATCCTAGGAGCTCCTACAATGAGCAGTTCTTC.

V is TRBV6-2 or TRBV6-3 and J is TRBJ2-7, with TRBD1 as a possible D gene (6 bases). Germline CDR1 reads MNHEY; CDR2 reads SVGEGT. The CDR3 consists of 15 residues. V lost 4 bases and J lost 2, with 15 bases in between. The CDR3 DNA follows: TGTGCCAGCAGTTCGGGAAGGGGGTCTCCCTACGAGCAGTACTTC. Translating gives CASSSGRGSPYEQYF.

The J gene is TRBJ2-5, the V gene TRBV28; no clear D. CDR1 and CDR2 (germline): MDHEN, SYDVKM. This CDR3 comprises 13 residues. The V end was cut by 3 bases, the J end by 0 bases, with 5 bases between. The CDR3 DNA is TGTGCCAGCAGTTTTCTAAACCAAGAGACCCAGTACTTC. This codes for CASSFLNQETQYF. The full variable domain, rest sourced from reference TRBV28 and TRBJ2-5, is DVKVTQSSRYLVKRTGEKVFLECVQDMDHENMFWYRQDPGLGLRLIYFSYDVKMKEKGDIPEGYSVSREKKERFSLILESASTNQTSMYLCASSFLNQETQYFGPGTRLLVL.

This sequence joins TRBV6-2 or TRBV6-3 and TRBJ2-5; TRBD2 is a possible D gene (5 bases). The germline V gene has CDR1 MNHEY and CDR2 SVGEGT. Trimming took 5 bases from V and 5 from J, leaving 24 bases between them. This CDR3 spans 17 amino acids. CDR3 region: CASSPARSGSRGETQYF. CDR3 sequence (DNA): TGTGCCAGCAGTCCGGCGAGATCTGGTAGTAGAGGGGAGACCCAGTACTTC.

This clonotype was detected ten times or more. The CDR3 sequence: CASSARTGEGTEAFF. In DNA, the CDR3 is TGTGCCAGCAGTGCGCGGACAGGGGAGGGCACTGAAGCTTTCTTT. The rearrangement uses TRBV6-1 and TRBJ1-1, with 9 bases that match TRBD1. The CDR3 runs to 15 residues. Germline trimming cut 4 bases from V and 4 bases from J; bases unmatched to any gene: 7. The germline V gene encodes CDR1 MNHNS and CDR2 SASEGT.

There are a few counts of this clonotype. The J gene is TRBJ2-1, the V gene TRBV20-1; TRBD2 matches 8 bases. This CDR3 is built from 14 residues. The germline CDR1 and CDR2 sequences are DFQATT and SNEGSKA (reference sequence). J gave up 7 bases and V 6 bases, and 11 bases lay outside the gene matches. CDR3 region: CSAHPGLGRNEQFF. DNA for the CDR3: TGCAGTGCGCACCCGGGACTAGGTAGAAATGAGCAGTTCTTC.

This clonotype was seen repeatedly, ten times or more. This chain connects TRBV3-1 to TRBJ2-1; D gene uncertain. The CDR3 totals 12 residues. Trimming removed 2 bases at V and 8 bases at J, with 7 bases between. CDR1 is LGHDT, CDR2 YNNKEL, per germline (reference sequence). The CDR3 nucleotides are TGTGCCAGCAGCCAATTCGGCTATGAGCAGTTCTTC. It codes for CASSQFGYEQFF.

This sequence joins TRBV11-1 and TRBJ2-1; TRBD2 is a possible D gene (6 bases). Per germline, CDR1 SGHAT and CDR2 FQDESV (reference sequence). The CDR3 consists of 19 residues. With 5 bases removed from V and 0 bases from J, the gap between germline ends came to 23 bases. In DNA form, the CDR3 reads TGTGCCAGCAGCCAACCTCTGCGGGGCGGGAAGACCTCCTACAATGAGCAGTTCTTC. It codes for CASSQPLRGGKTSYNEQFF.

This clonotype has only a few counts. This chain uses TRBV18 with TRBJ2-4; TRBD2 agrees at 8 bases. This CDR3 comprises 18 residues. The V and J ends lost 3 bases and 0 bases, in that order; junction bases with no gene match: 10. Germline lookup yields CDR1 KGHSH and CDR2 LQKENI. The CDR3: CASSPSSGGGKAKNIQYF. The CDR3 DNA follows: TGTGCCAGCTCACCCTCCTCCGGGGGGGGAAAAGCCAAAAACATTCAGTACTTC.

The V gene is TRBV5-4, the J gene TRBJ2-3; 8 bases line up with TRBD2. In germline, CDR1 is SGHNT, CDR2 YYREEE (reference sequence). The CDR3 runs to 16 residues. V was clipped by 0 bases and J by 1 base; unmatched bases: 4. This CDR3 reads CASSLVLAGGTDTQYF. CDR3 nucleotide sequence: TGTGCCAGCAGCTTGGTGCTAGCGGGCGGCACAGATACGCAGTATTTT.

In this sample, this clonotype turned up once. A read error is possible here, since a much larger clone lies one base away. The chain couples TRBV3-1 to TRBJ2-1; D call uncertain. V was cut by 1 base and J by 0 bases, with 7 bases left in between. The germline V gene encodes CDR1 LGHDT and CDR2 YNNKEL (reference sequence). This CDR3 contains 15 residues. CDR3 sequence (DNA): TGTGCCAGCAGCCAAGGAGGCTACTCCTACAATGAGCAGTTCTTC. Translating it yields CASSQGGYSYNEQFF.

This clonotype has just a few counts. The V call is TRBV10-2, the J call TRBJ2-7; D is ambiguous. The germline V gene encodes CDR1 WSHSY and CDR2 SAAADI. V gave up 3 bases and J gave up 6 bases, with 12 bases separating them. CDR3 length equals 13 residues. CDR3: CASSEEEFTEQYF. CDR3 nucleotides: TGCGCCAGCAGTGAAGAGGAATTTACCGAGCAGTACTTC.

There are many counts of this clonotype. This chain connects TRBV20-1 to TRBJ1-5; D unclear. The CDR3 loop spans 13 amino acids. V lost 1 base and J lost 5, with 9 bases in between. Germline values: CDR1 DFQATT, CDR2 SNEGSKA (reference sequence). The CDR3 bases are TGCAGTGCTAGAGTGAGGAGGGATCAGCCCCAGCATTTT. It is translated as CSARVRRDQPQHF.

The table lists this clonotype with many counts. The junction does not match germline at one end; this may be a read error. This chain connects TRBV29-1 to TRBJ2-5, with 16 nucleotides matching TRBD2. The germline V gene encodes CDR1 SQVTM and CDR2 ANQGSEA. CDR3 size: 14 residues. The chain's CDR3 is CSVVRGLAGGRIHF. Written as DNA, the CDR3 is TGCAGCGTTGTCAGGGGACTAGCGGGGGGGCGGATTCACTTC.

V usage is TRBV6-5 and J usage is TRBJ1-6, with 7 bases that match TRBD1. Germline CDR1 and CDR2: MNHEY and SVGAGI. The CDR3 is 15 residues long. Trimming at V came to 2 bases and at J to 9 bases, leaving 7 bases not matched to a gene. CDR3 protein: CASSYTGQTFSPLHF. The CDR3 bases are TGTGCCAGCAGTTACACGGGACAGACGTTTTCACCCCTCCACTTT.

This clonotype was found many times. In DNA, the CDR3 is TGCGCCAGCAGCCTCGGGGCCGATAGCTCCTACAATGAGCAGTTCTTC. Translation: CASSLGADSSYNEQFF. The chain couples TRBV5-1 to TRBJ2-1, with D perhaps matching TRBD1 or TRBD2 (5 bases each). The ends were cut back, 4 bases at V and 0 bases at J, with 14 bases in the middle. Per germline, CDR1 SGHRS and CDR2 YFSETQ. The CDR3 sequence is 16 residues long.

This clonotype showed up just a few times. This chain joins TRBV5-4 and TRBJ1-2; D is undetermined. This CDR3 has 16 amino acids. Trimming took off 4 bases at V and 2 bases at J, with 18 bases between the two ends. Per germline, CDR1 SGHNT and CDR2 YYREEE (reference sequence). The CDR3 nucleotides are TGTGCCAGCAGCACGAGTCGGGGATTGGCGAACTATGGCTACACCTTC. Translated, it gives CASSTSRGLANYGYTF.

This chain links TRBV2 with TRBJ2-7; no definite D call. V lost 1 base and J lost 1, with 8 bases in between. The CDR3 sequence is 14 residues long. CDR1 is SNHLY and CDR2 is FYNNEI in the germline V gene. The CDR3 loop reads CASSEGANSYEQYF. For the CDR3, the DNA is TGTGCCAGCAGTGAAGGAGCGAATTCCTACGAGCAGTACTTC.